One sample yielded the 7 T cell receptor beta chains listed below, sequenced in a study of T cells in Graves' hyperthyroidism and ophthalmopathy. Amplified TCR beta CDR3 regions came from RNA transcripts. The primer set for the first-round RT-PCR of the TCR CDR3 was HTBI. TCRdb recomputed calls from the multiplex PCR reads with MiXCR, one row per CDR3 protein. The profile shows 500,000 to 600,000 distinct CDR3 sequences, over 15% of them singletons. The source material was blood. The receptors here all came from a woman between 18 and 30 years old with Graves' hyperthyroidism.

The chain combines TRBV7-2 with TRBJ2-3; 10 positions match TRBD2. Germline CDR1 is SGHTA and CDR2 is FQGNSA. The CDR3 is 17 residues long. J lost 2 bases, V lost 3 bases, and 8 bases had no gene match. This chain's CDR3 is CASSFLAGASNTDTQYF. The CDR3 coding sequence is TGTGCCAGCAGCTTTCTAGCGGGGGCCTCGAACACAGATACGCAGTATTTT.

This clonotype was recorded many times. V usage is TRBV7-9 and J usage is TRBJ1-1; D perhaps matches TRBD1 (6 bases). This CDR3 is built from 16 residues. The V and J ends lost 5 bases and 1 base respectively, with 17 bases between them. Germline V gives CDR1 SEHNR, CDR2 FQNEAQ (reference sequence). The CDR3 DNA follows: TGTGCCAGCAGCCTAAGACCCCCCAGGGGGAACACTGAAGCTTTCTTT. It yields the protein CASSLRPPRGNTEAFF.

This clonotype was counted only a few times. The J gene is TRBJ1-4, the V gene TRBV27; 9 bases map to TRBD1. Trimming took 4 bases from V and 6 from J; bases not matched to a gene: 6. This CDR3 has 15 amino acids. CDR1 is MNHEY, CDR2 SMNVEV, per germline (reference sequence). CDR3 residues: CASSSPGQGDEKLFF. Here the CDR3 DNA reads TGTGCCAGCAGTTCCCCGGGACAGGGCGATGAAAAACTGTTTTTT.

This clonotype was detected once. The chain joins TRBV7-8 to TRBJ2-4; D may correspond to TRBD1 or TRBD2 (5 bases each). The CDR3 has 16 amino acids. The V end was cut by 0 bases, the J end by 0 bases, with 9 bases between. Germline V gene data show CDR1 as SGHVS and CDR2 as FQNEAQ. CDR3 region: CASSLAGVLAKNIQYF. Here the CDR3 DNA reads TGTGCCAGCAGCTTAGCGGGGGTCTTAGCCAAAAACATTCAGTACTTC.

This clonotype was observed a handful of times. The CDR3 here is CASSLTEGWDGYTF. Written as DNA, the CDR3 is TGCGCCAGCAGCTTGACAGAGGGGTGGGATGGCTACACCTTC. J is TRBJ1-2 and V is TRBV5-1; maybe TRBD1 (5 bases). CDR1 and CDR2 (germline): SGHRS, YFSETQ. The CDR3 is made up of 14 amino acids. Trimming shortened V by 1 base and J by 6 bases, and 13 bases separated the two germline ends.

There are many counts of this clonotype. The rearrangement links TRBV2 to TRBJ1-1; D perhaps matches TRBD1 (6 bases). V lost 4 bases to trimming and J lost 6 bases, with 12 bases between them. The CDR3 totals 13 residues. Germline V lookup: CDR1 SNHLY, CDR2 FYNNEI. The CDR3: CASSVTGPSEAFF. The CDR3 DNA is TGTGCCAGCAGTGTGACAGGCCCCTCTGAAGCTTTCTTT.

The J gene is TRBJ2-5, the V gene TRBV4-3; D is perhaps TRBD1 or TRBD2 (5 bases each). V lost 1 base and J lost 4, with 13 bases in between. This CDR3 spans 15 amino acids. Germline V CDR1 and CDR2: LGHNA, YSLEER. The CDR3 loop reads CASSQGGTWGETQYF. The CDR3 DNA reads TGCGCCAGCAGCCAAGGGGGGACCTGGGGAGAGACCCAGTACTTC.